This T cell receptor (beta chain) was identified in a study of glioma-infiltrating T cells after dendritic cell vaccination (dated by TCRdb to 2016 to 2018). Regarding the complete study: The cohort included some 15 glioblastoma patients drawn from Phase I and II dendritic cell vaccination trials, of whom 9 were newly diagnosed and 6 had recurrent disease. Survival after dendritic cell vaccination was correlated with TCR sequencing metrics, including TIL content and tumor-blood repertoire overlap. Tumor-infiltrating lymphocyte content was quantified and tumor and blood repertoires were compared in dendritic cell-vaccinated glioblastoma patients by deep sequencing of TCR beta CDR3 regions. To make the vaccine, monocyte-derived dendritic cells were cultured for under 9 days with IL-4 and GM-CSF and then pulsed overnight with autologous tumor lysate. Autologous tumor lysate-pulsed dendritic cell vaccination was administered to the patients between the early 2000s and the early 2010s. Three intradermal dendritic cell vaccine injections were administered to patients at biweekly intervals in the arm below the axilla. Broad study findings and their caveats: After dendritic cell vaccination, a higher estimated pretreatment TIL content predicted longer time to progression and longer overall survival. TCR clonality showed no direct relationship with survival, which suggests that a diverse polyclonal response may matter. The cohort was small and heterogeneous, only a few patients had full blood and tumor sets, and even fewer had initial-recurrent tumor pairs. The TCR overlap response model with three groups was called speculative and said to need prospective validation.

On this clone: Its specific antigen is unknown. Base qualities are not at hand, and no much larger clone is one base apart.

TCRB CDR3 regions were amplified from about 2 ug genomic DNA, or all available DNA if less, using the immunoSEQ assay. Multiplex PCR used 60 forward primers for TCR V beta segments and 13 reverse primers for J beta segments. Synthetic control templates were spiked into each sample at limiting dilution to estimate reads per starting template. The Illumina HiSeq System generated 87 bp sequencing reads. The original methods were these. PCR and sequencing errors were removed by a nearest neighbor algorithm that merged closely related sequences. TCR overlap was measured as the percentage of unique tumor TCR beta sequences that were also present in the peripheral blood of the same patient. Entries here come from immuneACCESS through TCRdb and include only in-frame sequences with V and J called. Some clones fail to appear in such tables; in the studies checked, an unresolved V gene covers under half of the shortfall, and the cause of the remainder is unknown. V and J calls and clone size come straight from that table; D and trimming were deduced from the DNA. This sample has about 90,000 clones in its table, and around four fifths of those were observed once. Together, the top ten hold 5.5% to 8% of the sample.

What the time point label conveys for this sample: after dendritic cell vaccination, including at tumor progression/relapse. Selection of patients required sufficient residual fresh-frozen tumor tissue and over two years of available survival data. An isocitrate dehydrogenase mutation was not carried by any of the glioblastoma patients, although molecular status was otherwise variable. PBMC collection took place before vaccination, two weeks after the third vaccination, and at tumor progression if progression occurred. Genomic DNA was extracted with the Qiagen DNeasy Blood extraction Kit. The germline V gene encodes CDR1 LNHDA and CDR2 SQIVND (reference sequence). V lost 5 bases and J lost 4 bases; the stretch between them is 11 bases long. The CDR3 numbers 13 residues from cysteine through phenylalanine. Only CDR3 DNA is held: 39 bases, read in frame from base 1.

The sequence derives from a human donor with glioblastoma. The sample here was blood, taken after dendritic cell vaccination. The chain joins TRBV19 to TRBJ1-1; TRBD1 is perhaps the D gene, given 5 matching bases. The DNA reads as follows: TGTGCCAGTAGTGATCACAGGTCCACTGAAGCTTTCTTT. Its protein product is CASSDHRSTEAFF.